These 30 T cell receptor beta chains share one sample of origin, sequenced in a study of blood T cell repertoires in COVID-19. Method: immunoSEQ multiplex PCR; TCRdb's copy keeps in-frame clones and lacks some. The table records under 150,000 clones, 70% to 90% of them present only once. Sequenced sample: peripheral blood. All receptors derive from a woman aged 65 to 85 who had recovered from COVID-19.

The chain recombines TRBV5-1 with TRBJ2-4; no clear D gene. The germline V gene encodes CDR1 SGHRS and CDR2 YFSETQ. The CDR3 is 14 residues long. The V end lost 4 bases, the J end lost 8 bases, and 16 bases lay between the germline ends. CDR3 nucleotide sequence: TGCGCCAGCAGCCCCGACAAAGGTGTCCACATTCAGTACTTC. Its translation is CASSPDKGVHIQYF.

The V call is TRBV7-8, the J call TRBJ2-5; 7 nucleotides align to TRBD1. CDR1 is SGHVS, CDR2 FQNEAQ, per germline. V lost 5 bases, J lost 1 base, and 7 bases stayed unmatched. This CDR3 is built from 15 residues. The CDR3 bases are TGTGCCAGCAGCCCACGGGACAGTCCCCAAGAGACCCAGTACTTC. Its protein product is CASSPRDSPQETQYF.

For the CDR3, the DNA is TGTGCCAGCAGCCGTGACAGGTCTGGAAACACCATATATTTT. Amino acids: CASSRDRSGNTIYF. The rearrangement links TRBV11-2 to TRBJ1-3, with TRBD1 as a possible D gene (6 bases). Germline V gene lookup returns CDR1 SGHAT and CDR2 FQNNGV. There are 14 residues in the CDR3. V was cut by 5 bases and J by 1 base, with 9 bases left in between.

The CDR3 bases are TGTGCCAGCAGGTTGAGAGTGGGGACAGGAGACACTGAAGCTTTCTTT. Amino acids: CASRLRVGTGDTEAFF. The rearrangement joins TRBV27 to TRBJ1-1; 8 bases map to TRBD1. In germline, CDR1 is MNHEY, CDR2 SMNVEV (reference sequence). This CDR3 spans 16 amino acids. The junction had 12 bases not matched to a gene; V was cut back by 6 bases and J by 3 bases.

The chain has TRBV9 and TRBJ2-3, with a weak D call TRBD2 (5 bases). V dropped 3 bases and J dropped 11 bases, with 16 bases sitting between them. The germline CDR1 and CDR2 sequences are SGDLS and YYNGEE. The CDR3 contains 13 residues. DNA for the CDR3: TGTGCCAGCAGCGCCCGACCGACGGAGGAGCAGTATTTT. This codes for CASSARPTEEQYF.

The chain carries TRBV28 and TRBJ2-5; tentative D call: TRBD2 (7 bases). Trimming stripped 6 bases from V and 5 bases from J, with 22 bases between. Looked up from germline, CDR1 is MDHEN and CDR2 is SYDVKM. This CDR3 comprises 16 residues. CDR3 loop: CASRTIKGGGLETQYF. CDR3 sequence (DNA): TGTGCCAGCAGGACCATTAAGGGGGGGGGCCTGGAGACCCAGTACTTC.

Points on this clone: A junction end diverges from the germline sequence, so it may reflect a read error. This rearrangement joins TRBV6-6 to TRBJ1-6; 9 bases map to TRBD1. CDR1 is MNHNY, CDR2 SVGAGI, per germline (reference sequence). CDR3 length: 19 residues. CDR3 in amino acids: CASSYWPPGQGSYNSPLHF. In DNA, the CDR3 is TGTGCCAGCAGCTACTGGCCCCCGGGACAGGGCTCCTATAATTCACCCCTCCACTTT.

The V and J genes are TRBV4-1 and TRBJ1-6; 7 nucleotides line up with TRBD1. The CDR3 is 13 amino acids. Unmatched junction bases numbered 8, after V lost 10 bases and J lost 8 bases. Per the germline V gene, CDR1 is MGHRA and CDR2 is YSYEKL. The CDR3 loop reads CATLTGWDSPLHF. The CDR3 nucleotides read TGCGCCACCTTGACAGGGTGGGATTCACCCCTCCACTTT.

V usage is TRBV29-1 and J usage is TRBJ2-1; weak D call: TRBD2 (5 bases). The CDR3 contains 13 residues. V dropped 4 bases and J dropped 5 bases, with 12 bases sitting between them. Germline V CDR1 and CDR2: SQVTM, ANQGSEA. CDR3 protein: CSVGRQHDNEQFF. For the CDR3, the DNA is TGCAGCGTTGGGAGGCAACACGACAATGAGCAGTTCTTC.

The CDR3 coding sequence is TGTGCCAGCAGCTTAGGATCCGGAACTATAGGTGAAAAACTGTTTTTT. Protein product: CASSLGSGTIGEKLFF. The chain recombines TRBV7-9 with TRBJ1-4; D not resolved. CDR1 is SEHNR, CDR2 FQNEAQ, per germline (reference sequence). Trimming took off 1 base at V and 7 bases at J, with 16 bases between the two ends. This CDR3 is built from 16 residues.

This clone was found once. The J gene is TRBJ2-3, the V gene TRBV4-1; 7 positions match TRBD2. CDR1 MGHRA and CDR2 YSYEKL come from the germline V gene. J gave up 3 bases and V 1 base, and 10 bases lay outside the gene matches. CDR3 length: 17 amino acids. CDR3 sequence (DNA): TGCGCCAGCAGCCAAGCTACGGCTAGCGGACCTACAGATACGCAGTATTTT. Translation: CASSQATASGPTDTQYF.

This sequence joins TRBV5-1 and TRBJ1-2; 7 nucleotides align to TRBD1. This CDR3 has 15 amino acids. V was clipped by 3 bases and J by 5 bases; unmatched bases: 10. CDR1 and CDR2 (germline): SGHRS, YFSETQ. Written as DNA, the CDR3 is TGCGCCAGCAGCTCCCAGCTGGGACAGTTGTATGGCTACACCTTC. This gives the protein CASSSQLGQLYGYTF.

The rearrangement uses TRBV18 and TRBJ1-4, with TRBD1 matching 10 bases. This CDR3 spans 15 amino acids. CDR1 KGHSH and CDR2 LQKENI come from the germline V gene. With V trimmed by 3 bases and J by 7 bases, 5 bases remained unmatched. This chain's CDR3 is CASSPGQGEGEKLFF. The CDR3 DNA is TGTGCCAGCTCACCCGGACAGGGGGAAGGTGAAAAACTGTTTTTT.

This clone was seen only a few times. The chain couples TRBV6-1 to TRBJ2-7; no clear D. CDR1 and CDR2 from the germline V gene are MNHNS and SASEGT. With 1 base removed from V and 0 bases from J, the gap between germline ends came to 4 bases. The CDR3 spans 13 residues. This chain's CDR3 is CASSEGLSYEQYF. The DNA for the CDR3 is TGTGCCAGCAGTGAAGGTCTCTCCTACGAGCAGTACTTC.

Comment on this clone: Different DNA sequences within this sample yield the same CDR3. The CDR3 here is CASSPSTDTQYF. Written as DNA, the CDR3 is TGTGCCAGCAGTCCGTCCACAGATACGCAGTATTTT. The rearrangement uses TRBV27 and TRBJ2-3; D gene ambiguous. The CDR3 sequence is 12 residues long. CDR1 is MNHEY, CDR2 SMNVEV, per germline (reference sequence). Trimming stripped 5 bases from V and 2 bases from J, with 5 bases between.

The CDR3 region is CASSSRDGSGGAQYF. In DNA form, the CDR3 reads TGTGCCAGCAGCTCAAGGGACGGGAGTGGGGGGGCCCAGTACTTC. The gene calls are TRBV7-2 and TRBJ2-5; 7 nucleotides agree with TRBD2. After removal of 4 bases from V and 9 bases from J, the junction contained 14 bases not matched to a gene. CDR1 and CDR2 from the germline V gene are SGHTA and FQGNSA. This CDR3 is built from 15 residues.

This chain links TRBV2 with TRBJ1-2; 7 bases match TRBD1. Germline loops: CDR1 SNHLY, CDR2 FYNNEI. J was trimmed by 8 bases and V by 1 base; bases with no gene match: 10. The CDR3 runs 15 residues. The CDR3 coding sequence is TGTGCCAGCAGTGAAGAAACAGGGGTGATAGGAGGCTACACCTTC. The encoded protein is CASSEETGVIGGYTF.

This chain connects TRBV21-1 to TRBJ2-5; the table calls TRBD1, which could not be checked here. TRBV21-1 is marked as a pseudogene. The CDR3 consists of 15 residues. The CDR3 sequence: CASSKEGQSQETQYF. CDR3 in DNA: TGTGCCAGCAGCAAAGAGGGGCAGAGCCAAGAGACCCAGTACTTC.

V is TRBV7-3 and J is TRBJ2-1; 13 bases are a match to TRBD2. V trimming: 5 bases; J trimming: 7 bases; junction bases outside the gene matches: 11. Germline CDR1 and CDR2: SGHTA and FQGTGA. The CDR3 contains 17 residues. The CDR3, as DNA: TGTGCCAGCAGCCCATGGACTAGCGGGAGCATGGGGAATGAGCAGTTCTTC. This translates into CASSPWTSGSMGNEQFF.

This clone occurred a few times. This chain links TRBV4-1 with TRBJ1-5, with 8 bases aligning to TRBD1. V was clipped by 4 bases and J by 3 bases; unmatched bases: 2. The CDR3 contains 14 residues. Per germline, CDR1 MGHRA and CDR2 YSYEKL. CDR3 protein: CASSRTGPNQPQHF. In nucleotides, the CDR3 is TGCGCCAGCAGCCGGACAGGGCCCAATCAGCCCCAGCATTTT.

The chain is built from TRBV7-8 and TRBJ2-1, with 10 nucleotides matching TRBD2. CDR1 is SGHVS and CDR2 is FQNEAQ in the germline V gene. The V gene end was trimmed by 6 bases and the J gene end by 9 bases; junction bases not matched to a gene: 8. The CDR3 has 14 residues. CDR3 sequence reads: CASRATAGGSEQFF. The CDR3 nucleotides are TGTGCCAGCAGGGCGACAGCGGGAGGGAGTGAGCAGTTCTTC.

The chain employs TRBV30 and TRBJ2-2; TRBD2 agrees at 11 bases. Germline CDR1 is GTSNPN and CDR2 is SVGIG (reference sequence). J was trimmed by 3 bases and V by 5 bases; bases with no gene match: 5. CDR3 size: 15 residues. For the CDR3, the DNA is TGTGCCTGGCAACTAGCGGGGGCTCACACCGGGGAGCTGTTTTTT. Protein sequence: CAWQLAGAHTGELFF.

V gene TRBV7-6 combines with J gene TRBJ1-3; D unclear. The V end was cut by 5 bases, the J end by 1 base, with 15 bases between. The CDR3 extends over 16 amino acids. Germline lookup yields CDR1 SGHVS and CDR2 FNYEAQ. The CDR3 spells CASSLLVALSGNTIYF. CDR3 in DNA: TGTGCCAGCAGCCTTTTAGTAGCACTTTCTGGAAACACCATATATTTT.

The chain links TRBV30 to TRBJ2-7, with 8 bases fitting TRBD2. The germline gives CDR1 GTSNPN, CDR2 SVGIG (reference sequence). With V trimmed by 5 bases and J by 7 bases, 13 bases remained unmatched. There are 14 residues in the CDR3. The CDR3 DNA sequence: TGTGCCTGGGCCGCTAGCGGGCCGCTCGGGGAGCAGTACTTC. Translation: CAWAASGPLGEQYF.

V gene TRBV27 combines with J gene TRBJ1-5; D ambiguous. The CDR3 is made up of 13 amino acids. CDR1 and CDR2 from the germline V gene are MNHEY and SMNVEV (reference sequence). Trimming left V 2 bases short and J 3 bases short, with 5 bases between. The CDR3 region is CASSLVLNQPQHF. CDR3 bases: TGTGCCAGCAGTTTAGTCCTCAATCAGCCCCAGCATTTT.

This rearrangement joins TRBV2 to TRBJ2-5, with 7 bases aligning to TRBD1. The CDR3 spans 15 residues. Germline V gene lookup returns CDR1 SNHLY and CDR2 FYNNEI. V lost 3 bases to trimming and J lost 2 bases; unmatched junction nucleotides: 6. CDR3 amino acids: CASSEATGLQETQYF. The CDR3, as DNA: TGTGCCAGCAGTGAGGCGACAGGGCTGCAAGAGACCCAGTACTTC.

The chain uses TRBV7-2 and TRBJ2-5; TRBD2 matches at 7 bases. The CDR3 runs to 14 residues. After removal of 5 bases from V and 4 bases from J, the junction contained 7 bases not matched to a gene. The germline V gene has CDR1 SGHTA and CDR2 FQGNSA. The CDR3 spells CASSLIPGGETQYF. The DNA for the CDR3 is TGTGCCAGCAGCCTCATACCGGGAGGAGAGACCCAGTACTTC.

This chain joins TRBV6-4 and TRBJ2-3; D is unclear. The CDR3 extends over 12 amino acids. V gave up 2 bases and J gave up 3 bases, with 3 bases separating them. CDR1 and CDR2 (germline): MRHNA, SNTAGT. In nucleotides, the CDR3 is TGTGCCAGCAGTGACCGGACAGATACGCAGTATTTT. Its protein is CASSDRTDTQYF.

The V and J genes are TRBV5-4 and TRBJ1-2; TRBD1 is a possible D gene (6 bases). Looked up from germline, CDR1 is SGHNT and CDR2 is YYREEE (reference sequence). The CDR3 contains 16 residues. V dropped 3 bases and J dropped 2 bases, with 17 bases sitting between them. The CDR3 nucleotides read TGTGCCAGCAGCTCGGCCCTGAGGGGACAAAACTATGGCTACACCTTC. Amino acid sequence: CASSSALRGQNYGYTF.

This clone was detected only once. The chain is built from TRBV4-3 and TRBJ1-6; D ambiguous. The germline CDR1 and CDR2 sequences are LGHNA and YSLEER. The CDR3 length is 14 residues. Trimming took off 0 bases at V and 12 bases at J, with 12 bases between the two ends. The CDR3 bases are TGCGCCAGCAGCCAAGACTTCGCAGGCAGACCCCTCCACTTT. Encoded protein: CASSQDFAGRPLHF.